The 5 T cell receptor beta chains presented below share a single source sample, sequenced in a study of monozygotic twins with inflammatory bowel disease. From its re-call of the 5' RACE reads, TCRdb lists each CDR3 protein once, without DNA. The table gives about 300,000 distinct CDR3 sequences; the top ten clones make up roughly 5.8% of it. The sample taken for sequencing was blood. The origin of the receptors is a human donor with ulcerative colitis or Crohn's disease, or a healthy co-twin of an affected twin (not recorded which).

The CDR3 reads CSADDSTYEQYF. The chain links TRBV20-1 to TRBJ2-7. The CDR3 covers 12 residues. Germline lookup yields CDR1 DFQATT and CDR2 SNEGSKA (reference sequence).

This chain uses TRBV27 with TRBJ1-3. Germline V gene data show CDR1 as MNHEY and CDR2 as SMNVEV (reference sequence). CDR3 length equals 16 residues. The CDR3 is CASSSDGSFSGNTIYF.

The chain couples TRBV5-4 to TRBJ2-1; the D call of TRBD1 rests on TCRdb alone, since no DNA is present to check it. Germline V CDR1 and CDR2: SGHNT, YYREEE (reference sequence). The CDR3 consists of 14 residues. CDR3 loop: CATRNRDLENEQFF.

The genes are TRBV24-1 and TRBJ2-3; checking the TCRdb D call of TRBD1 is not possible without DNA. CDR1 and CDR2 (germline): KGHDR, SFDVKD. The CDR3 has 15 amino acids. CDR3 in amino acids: CATAPGGGSTDTQYF.

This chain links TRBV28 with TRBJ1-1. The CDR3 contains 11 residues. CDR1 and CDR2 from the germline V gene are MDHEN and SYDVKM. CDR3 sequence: CASRRYTEAFF.